This T cell receptor (beta chain) was sequenced during a study of T cells in Graves' hyperthyroidism and ophthalmopathy. Notes on the study in general: Blood also carried most thyroid clonotypes expanded above 0.001.

Germline V gene data show CDR1 as MNHEY and CDR2 as SMNVEV (reference sequence). The V gene end was trimmed by 9 bases and the J gene end by 5 bases; junction bases not matched to a gene: 9. The CDR3 is 13 residues long. TCR beta CDR3 regions were amplified from RNA transcripts. The TCR CDR3 was amplified in a first-round RT-PCR using the HTBI primer set. TCRdb re-called the multiplex PCR reads through MiXCR, storing one row per CDR3 protein. The table shows around 250,000 distinct CDR3 sequences, with 13% to 15% occurring only once. As concerns this clonotype: Its antigen remains unidentified.

The PBMCs studied were ones that came from about 10 ml fresh peripheral blood. Source material: blood. The chain recombines TRBV27 with TRBJ2-5, with 7 positions matching TRBD2. This sequence originates from a middle-aged woman with Graves' hyperthyroidism that later progressed to Graves' ophthalmopathy. CDR3 loop: CASGAGYGETQYF. The CDR3, as DNA: TGTGCCAGTGGAGCGGGGTATGGCGAGACCCAGTACTTC.